The source of this TCR beta chain is a study of T cell responses to AZD1222 COVID-19 vaccine. This table comes from immunoSEQ multiplex PCR, and its TCRdb copy is limited to in-frame clones, with some not included. The repertoire holds 95,000 to 100,000 clones, more than 70% seen once, with about 1.5% in the top ten. As for this clone: The antigen is not known.

Study conclusions and caveats: Only a handful of AZD1222 recipients tested seropositive at baseline. Sampling that yielded the repertoires occurred only after the peak T cell response.

V was shortened by 0 bases and J by 6 bases, with 7 bases between the two germline ends. The CDR3 spans 14 residues. CDR1 is SGHRS, CDR2 YFSETQ, per germline. Sequencing used peripheral blood, obtained on day 0 of AZD1222 vaccination. The sequence was obtained from an adult in good health. The gene calls are TRBV5-1 and TRBJ1-6, with D uncertain. In nucleotides, the CDR3 is TGCGCCAGCAGCTTGGGTCAACTTAATTCACCCCTCCACTTT. It codes for CASSLGQLNSPLHF.